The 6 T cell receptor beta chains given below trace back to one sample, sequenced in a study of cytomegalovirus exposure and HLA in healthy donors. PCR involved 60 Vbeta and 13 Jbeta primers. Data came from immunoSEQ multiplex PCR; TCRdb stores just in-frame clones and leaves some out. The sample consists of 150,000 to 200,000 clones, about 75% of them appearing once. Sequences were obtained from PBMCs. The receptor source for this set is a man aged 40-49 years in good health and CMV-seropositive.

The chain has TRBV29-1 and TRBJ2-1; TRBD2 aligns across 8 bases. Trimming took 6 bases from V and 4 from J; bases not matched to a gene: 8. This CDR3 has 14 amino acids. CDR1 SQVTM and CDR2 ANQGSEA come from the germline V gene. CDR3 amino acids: CSVAGLGGYNEQFF. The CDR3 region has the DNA TGCAGCGTCGCGGGACTAGGAGGGTACAATGAGCAGTTCTTC.

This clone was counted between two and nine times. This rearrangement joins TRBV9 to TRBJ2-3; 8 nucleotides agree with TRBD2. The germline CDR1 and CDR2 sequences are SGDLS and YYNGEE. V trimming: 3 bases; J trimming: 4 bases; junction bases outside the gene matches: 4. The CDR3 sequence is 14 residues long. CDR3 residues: CASSGSGMADTQYF. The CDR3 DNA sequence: TGTGCCAGCAGCGGTAGCGGGATGGCAGATACGCAGTATTTT.

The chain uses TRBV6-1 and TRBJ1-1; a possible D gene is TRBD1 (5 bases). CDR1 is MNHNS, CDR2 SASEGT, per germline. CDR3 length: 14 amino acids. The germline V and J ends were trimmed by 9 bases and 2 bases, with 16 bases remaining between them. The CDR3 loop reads CASSMAGTNTEAFF. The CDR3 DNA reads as TGTGCCAGTAGCATGGCCGGGACTAACACTGAAGCTTTCTTT.

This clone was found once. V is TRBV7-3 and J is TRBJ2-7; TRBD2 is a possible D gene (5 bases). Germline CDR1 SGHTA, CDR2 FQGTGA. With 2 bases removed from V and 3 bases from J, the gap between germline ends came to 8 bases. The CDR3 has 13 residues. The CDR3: CASSLLGGYEQYF. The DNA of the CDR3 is TGTGCCAGCAGCTTACTTGGAGGCTACGAGCAGTACTTC.

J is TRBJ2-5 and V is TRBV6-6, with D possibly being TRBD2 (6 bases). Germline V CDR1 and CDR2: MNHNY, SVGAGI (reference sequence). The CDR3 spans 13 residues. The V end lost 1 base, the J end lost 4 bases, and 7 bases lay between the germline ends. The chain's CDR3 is CASSYYGRETQYF. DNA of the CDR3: TGTGCCAGCAGTTACTACGGGAGAGAGACCCAGTACTTC.

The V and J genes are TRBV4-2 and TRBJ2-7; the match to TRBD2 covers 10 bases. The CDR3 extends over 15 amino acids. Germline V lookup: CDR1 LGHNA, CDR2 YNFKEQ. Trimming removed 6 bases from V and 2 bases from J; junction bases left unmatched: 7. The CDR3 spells CASRLELAGPYEQYF. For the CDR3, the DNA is TGTGCCAGCAGGCTCGAACTAGCGGGACCCTACGAGCAGTACTTC.